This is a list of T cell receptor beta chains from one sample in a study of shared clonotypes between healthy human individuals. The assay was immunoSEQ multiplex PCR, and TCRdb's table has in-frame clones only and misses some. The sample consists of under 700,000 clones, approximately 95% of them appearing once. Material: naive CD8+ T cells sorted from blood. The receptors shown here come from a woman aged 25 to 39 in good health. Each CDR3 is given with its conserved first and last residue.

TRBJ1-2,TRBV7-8,CASSSPEEKPYGYTF
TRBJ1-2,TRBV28,CASSPPRTGDGGYTF
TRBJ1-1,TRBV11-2,CASRAGTEAFF
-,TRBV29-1,CSVEGGGLSYEQYF
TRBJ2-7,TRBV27,CAIGQGSEQYF
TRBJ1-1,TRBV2,CASSPSNTEAFF
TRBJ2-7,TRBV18,CASSHRDRAYEQYF
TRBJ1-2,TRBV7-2,CASSLQRGSDYGYTF
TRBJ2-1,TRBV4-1,CASSQVRLASYNEQFF
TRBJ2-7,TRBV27,CASSSGLAGERGEQYF
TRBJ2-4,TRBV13,CASSSPVAKNIQYF
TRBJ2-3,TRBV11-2,CASSDLRGREFDTDTQYF
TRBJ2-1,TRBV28,CARSSPVLAGNYNEQFF
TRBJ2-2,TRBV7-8,CASSTTGFVTGELFF
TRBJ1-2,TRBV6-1,CASPGSVGYTF
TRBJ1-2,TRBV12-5,CASGLGGYGYTF
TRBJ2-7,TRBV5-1,CASSLVPAGVTYEQYF
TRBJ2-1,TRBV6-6,CASSSPRTSGDEQFF
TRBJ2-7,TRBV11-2,CASSWDRGGSYEQYF
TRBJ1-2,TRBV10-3,CAISDPRVLLLRGYGYTF
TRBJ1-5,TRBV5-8,CASNIGGNQPQHF
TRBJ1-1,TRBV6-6,CASSSRLEAFF
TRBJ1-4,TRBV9,CASTGFGGELFF
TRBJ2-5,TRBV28,CASSLLSGGETQYF
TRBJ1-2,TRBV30,CARNRVETNYGYTF
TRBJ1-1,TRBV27,CASSATVERTEAFF